One and the same sample provided the 13 T cell receptor beta chains below, sequenced in a study of vaccination effects on CD4 cells after COVID-19. Antigens of these TCRs are unknown. Antigen-specific CD4+ T cell clonotypes were called by their expansion after viral peptide-pool culture in ViraFEST. With about ten days of culture completed, CD4+ T cells were isolated. Among the vaccine recipients, none had a prior SARS-CoV-2 infection, and nucleocapsid antibodies were negative. The protocol was immunoSEQ multiplex PCR, while the TCRdb copy is restricted to in-frame clones and leaves out a portion. The sample lists 78,000 or so clones; 78% were seen once. The sequenced sample was CD4+ T cells from PBMCs cultured with SARS-CoV-2 spike peptides, obtained before COVID-19 vaccination. The receptors shown here come from a human donor who received a COVID-19 vaccine.

This chain joins TRBV6-1 and TRBJ2-2; D is undetermined. Trimming shortened V by 5 bases and J by 7 bases, and 5 bases separated the two germline ends. The CDR3 contains 11 residues. CDR1 is MNHNS and CDR2 is SASEGT in the germline V gene. The CDR3 nucleotides are TGTGCCAGCAGTTTAGTCGGGGAGCTGTTTTTT. This sequence encodes CASSLVGELFF.

V gene TRBV9 combines with J gene TRBJ1-5; weak D call: TRBD1 (5 bases). The CDR3 has 14 amino acids. Per the germline V gene, CDR1 is SGDLS and CDR2 is YYNGEE. V dropped 3 bases and J dropped 4 bases, with 11 bases sitting between them. CDR3 region: CASSAPGGNQPQHF. The DNA of the CDR3 is TGTGCCAGCAGCGCCCCCGGGGGGAATCAGCCCCAGCATTTT. Looking up the rest from reference TRBV9 and TRBJ1-5 gives the full variable domain: DSGVTQTPKHLITATGQRVTLRCSPRSGDLSVYWYQQSLDQGLQFLIQYYNGEERAKGNILERFSAQQFPDLHSELNLSSLELGDSALYFCASSAPGGNQPQHFGDGTRLSIL.

This rearrangement joins TRBV5-1 to TRBJ2-5; D ambiguous. Trimming removed 4 bases from V and 5 bases from J, with 12 bases in between. The germline V gene encodes CDR1 SGHRS and CDR2 YFSETQ. This CDR3 contains 13 residues. In DNA, the CDR3 is TGCGCCAGCAGCGTTGGCGTTTTGGAGACCCAGTACTTC. Translation gives CASSVGVLETQYF.

This chain joins TRBV18 and TRBJ2-1; 10 bases agree with TRBD2. CDR1 KGHSH and CDR2 LQKENI come from the germline V gene. Unmatched junction bases numbered 7, after V lost 2 bases and J lost 0 bases. The CDR3 spans 18 residues. The CDR3 loop is CASSPVSGGFSSYNEQFF. CDR3 sequence (DNA): TGTGCCAGCTCACCAGTTAGCGGGGGGTTTTCCTCCTACAATGAGCAGTTCTTC.

The V and J genes are TRBV6-5 and TRBJ1-1, with D perhaps TRBD1 (5 bases). The germline V gene encodes CDR1 MNHEY and CDR2 SVGAGI. This CDR3 region has 14 residues. Trimming left V 0 bases short and J 3 bases short, with 8 bases between. The CDR3 protein is CASSYSGGDTEAFF. The CDR3 nucleotides read TGTGCCAGCAGTTACTCCGGGGGAGACACTGAAGCTTTCTTT.

This chain joins TRBV10-1 and TRBJ2-3, with TRBD2 identical over 11 bases. This CDR3 is 15 amino acids long. Losses at the gene ends were 6 bases for V and 7 bases for J; bases not matched to a gene: 9. From germline, CDR1 is WNHNN and CDR2 SYGVQD (reference sequence). The CDR3 loop reads CASSHSGGASNTQYF. CDR3 sequence (DNA): TGCGCCAGCAGCCATAGCGGGGGGGCGTCAAATACGCAGTATTTT.

CDR3 sequence reads: CASKIRTSTDTQYF. In DNA, the CDR3 is TGTGCCAGCAAGATTAGAACTAGCACAGATACGCAGTATTTT. The J gene is TRBJ2-3, the V gene TRBV2; D gene unclear. Between the trimmed V and J ends, which lost 7 bases and 0 bases, there was a span of 11 bases. This CDR3 comprises 14 residues. Germline V gene lookup returns CDR1 SNHLY and CDR2 FYNNEI.

The chain carries TRBV24-1 and TRBJ2-3; 8 bases map to TRBD1. V was clipped by 4 bases and J by 1 base; unmatched bases: 3. Germline loops: CDR1 KGHDR, CDR2 SFDVKD. The CDR3 is 15 residues long. In DNA form, the CDR3 reads TGTGCCACCAGTGAAGACAGGGGCCGCACAGATACGCAGTATTTT. Translating gives CATSEDRGRTDTQYF.

The chain recombines TRBV6-6 with TRBJ2-4, with 8 bases matching TRBD2. Germline V gene data show CDR1 as MNHNY and CDR2 as SVGAGI (reference sequence). Germline trimming cut 7 bases from V and 1 base from J; bases unmatched to any gene: 9. The CDR3 spans 16 residues. CDR3 in DNA: TGTGCCAGCACACGGGGGGGAAGGGTGGCCAAAAACATTCAGTACTTC. Its translation is CASTRGGRVAKNIQYF.

As concerns this clone: One end of the junction does not line up with germline, which may come from a read error. The genes are TRBV7-2 and TRBJ2-3; perhaps D is TRBD1 or TRBD2 (5 bases each). There are 13 residues in the CDR3. Germline CDR1 is SGHTA and CDR2 is FQGNSA. CDR3 in amino acids: CASSLVKERIWGF. The CDR3 nucleotides read TGTGCCAGCAGCTTAGTAAAGGAGCGCATCTGGGGGTTT. Looking up the rest from reference TRBV7-2 and TRBJ2-3 gives the full variable domain: GAGVSQSPSNKVTEKGKDVELRCDPISGHTALYWYRQSLGQGLEFLIYFQGNSAPDKSGLPSDRFSAERTGGSVSTLTIQRTQQEDSAVYLCASSLVKERIWGFGPGTRLTVL.

This clone was detected a few times. This chain links TRBV2 with TRBJ1-2; 8 bases match TRBD1. V lost 5 bases to trimming and J lost 2 bases; unmatched junction nucleotides: 1. Germline V gene data show CDR1 as SNHLY and CDR2 as FYNNEI. CDR3 length equals 13 residues. CDR3 sequence reads: CASSRDRNYGYTF. The DNA for the CDR3 is TGTGCCAGCAGTCGGGACAGGAACTATGGCTACACCTTC.

The J gene is TRBJ2-1, the V gene TRBV7-2; 9 positions match TRBD2. Germline assignment: CDR1 SGHTA and CDR2 FQGNSA. V shed 3 bases and J 7 bases; nucleotides not matched to a gene: 7. This CDR3 is 15 amino acids long. The CDR3 DNA sequence: TGTGCCAGCAGCTTCTATCGCGGGGGGGCGAATGAGCAGTTCTTC. It yields the protein CASSFYRGGANEQFF.

In this sample, this clone turned up a few times. The chain employs TRBV6-1 and TRBJ1-3; D gene ambiguous. The CDR3 covers 16 residues. Trimming took off 2 bases at V and 0 bases at J, with 11 bases between the two ends. Germline lookup yields CDR1 MNHNS and CDR2 SASEGT. CDR3 amino acids: CASSEHTSGSGNTIYF. In DNA, the CDR3 is TGTGCCAGCAGTGAACACACGTCCGGCTCTGGAAACACCATATATTTT.